Presented here are 18 T cell receptor beta chains from one specimen sequenced in a study of blood T cell repertoires in COVID-19. Some clones are missing from TCRdb's copy, which holds only in-frame ones; the method was immunoSEQ multiplex PCR. The profile covers more than 120,000 clones, with 87% appearing a single time and 30% to 45% taken by the ten largest. What was sequenced was peripheral blood. All receptors come from a man aged 50-60 years who had recovered from COVID-19.

The J gene is TRBJ1-6, the V gene TRBV3-1 (or the pseudogene TRBV3-2), with a weak D call TRBD1 (6 bases). V was trimmed by 0 bases and J by 7 bases, leaving 16 bases between them. CDR3 length equals 17 residues. Looked up from germline, CDR1 is LGHDT and CDR2 is YNNKEL (reference sequence). In DNA form, the CDR3 reads TGTGCCAGCAGCCAAGAGTTTCAGGGGTCGTTCAATTCACCCCTCCACTTT. Translating gives CASSQEFQGSFNSPLHF.

This chain uses TRBV19 with TRBJ1-1; D not certain. Germline V gives CDR1 LNHDA, CDR2 SQIVND (reference sequence). The CDR3 has 13 amino acids. V was cut by 1 base and J by 1 base, with 4 bases left in between. CDR3 bases: TGTGCCAGTAGTATAGGGCCGAACACTGAAGCTTTCTTT. Encoded protein: CASSIGPNTEAFF.

This CDR3 is CASSLGLAGGTDTQYF. CDR3 sequence (DNA): TGTGCCAGCAGCCTAGGACTAGCGGGGGGCACAGATACGCAGTATTTT. The V call is TRBV3-1 (or the pseudogene TRBV3-2), the J call TRBJ2-3; 13 bases map to TRBD2. The CDR3 is 16 residues long. Germline lookup yields CDR1 LGHDT and CDR2 YNNKEL (reference sequence). V was pared by 4 bases and J by 1 base, with 2 bases of the junction left unmatched.

This rearrangement joins TRBV4-2 to TRBJ1-4, with 8 bases matching TRBD1. CDR3 length: 16 residues. The trim removed 0 bases at V and 7 bases at J, leaving 7 bases unmatched. CDR1 is LGHNA and CDR2 is YNFKEQ in the germline V gene. This CDR3 is CASSQDGAGGFEKLFF. In nucleotides, the CDR3 is TGTGCCAGCAGCCAAGATGGGGCAGGGGGCTTTGAAAAACTGTTTTTT.

The V and J genes are TRBV6-5 and TRBJ1-2, with TRBD1 identical over 11 bases. Germline loops: CDR1 MNHEY, CDR2 SVGAGI. The CDR3 spans 13 residues. The CDR3 sequence: CALRRTGGDGYTF. The CDR3 bases are TGTGCACTCAGGAGGACAGGGGGCGATGGCTACACCTTC.

The table lists this clone with a count of one. The genes are TRBV2 and TRBJ1-1; TRBD1 is a possible D gene (6 bases). From germline, CDR1 is SNHLY and CDR2 FYNNEI. V was pared by 6 bases and J by 1 base, with 12 bases between. CDR3 length: 14 amino acids. In DNA, the CDR3 is TGTGCCAGCAGGGACAGAGCTCAGAACACTGAAGCTTTCTTT. Translation gives CASRDRAQNTEAFF.

This sequence joins TRBV28 and TRBJ1-6; D is undetermined. The CDR3 totals 13 residues. Germline assignment: CDR1 MDHEN and CDR2 SYDVKM. V lost 7 bases and J 4 bases, leaving 8 bases between the germline ends. The CDR3 DNA is TGTGCCAGCATGCGGCCATATAATTCACCCCTCCACTTT. This sequence encodes CASMRPYNSPLHF.

The chain is built from TRBV11-2 and TRBJ2-5; D possibly corresponds to TRBD1 (6 bases). Germline V gene sequence: CDR1 SGHAT, CDR2 FQNNGV. This CDR3 is built from 17 residues. V lost 5 bases to trimming and J lost 7 bases, with 26 bases between them. CDR3: CASSPNTNTGPRGTQYF. CDR3 coding DNA: TGTGCCAGCAGCCCCAATACCAATACAGGGCCCAGGGGGACCCAGTACTTC.

CDR3 residues: CASSQVRGSGEQYF. The CDR3 DNA is TGTGCCAGCAGCCAAGTAAGAGGGAGTGGAGAGCAGTACTTC. This chain uses TRBV14 with TRBJ2-7, with a possible D match to TRBD2 (5 bases). The V gene lost 1 base and the J gene lost 7 bases, with 14 bases spanning the gap. Germline CDR1 SGHDN, CDR2 FVKESK. This CDR3 has 14 amino acids.

The chain recombines TRBV5-4 with TRBJ1-2, with a possible D match to TRBD1 (6 bases). The CDR3 is 13 amino acids. Germline V gene lookup returns CDR1 SGHNT and CDR2 YYREEE (reference sequence). Deletions cut 0 bases from V and 7 bases from J, with 10 bases between. The CDR3 nucleotides read TGTGCCAGCAGCTTGGTGGGGGCGGGTGGCTACACCTTC. The encoded protein is CASSLVGAGGYTF.

This clone was counted once. The J gene is TRBJ2-3, the V gene TRBV27; 8 bases line up with TRBD1. The ends lost 5 bases at V and 2 bases at J; junction bases unmatched: 9. Germline V gene data show CDR1 as MNHEY and CDR2 as SMNVEV (reference sequence). This CDR3 region has 16 residues. In DNA, the CDR3 is TGTGCCAGCAGTCTTGGGACAGGTCCGCTCACAGATACGCAGTATTTT. Residues: CASSLGTGPLTDTQYF.

The V and J genes are TRBV6-5 and TRBJ1-2; D is uncertain. This CDR3 has 15 residues. V dropped 8 bases and J dropped 5 bases, with 21 bases sitting between them. Per the germline V gene, CDR1 is MNHEY and CDR2 is SVGAGI. CDR3 residues: CASQPLEGALYGYTF. CDR3 bases: TGTGCCAGCCAACCTCTGGAGGGTGCCTTATATGGCTACACCTTC.

This chain connects TRBV19 to TRBJ2-5, with TRBD1 as a possible D gene (5 bases). V shed 5 bases and J shed 5 bases, with 18 bases lying between them. CDR1 is LNHDA, CDR2 SQIVND, per germline (reference sequence). The CDR3 totals 15 residues. The CDR3, as DNA: TGTGCCAGTAGTTTATGGCAGGGTGGTCGGGAGACCCAGTACTTC. It yields the protein CASSLWQGGRETQYF.

The chain joins TRBV7-2 to TRBJ2-1; 9 bases match TRBD2. The CDR3 is 16 amino acids. The ends lost 5 bases at V and 10 bases at J; junction bases unmatched: 15. Looked up from germline, CDR1 is SGHTA and CDR2 is FQGNSA. CDR3 residues: CASSPTGSAGGYEQFF. The CDR3 DNA sequence: TGTGCCAGCAGCCCGACAGGGTCGGCGGGGGGGTACGAGCAGTTCTTC.

J is TRBJ2-1 and V is TRBV18; TRBD2 matches at 15 bases. V trimming: 6 bases; J trimming: 7 bases; junction bases outside the gene matches: 4. The germline V gene encodes CDR1 KGHSH and CDR2 LQKENI. This CDR3 spans 15 amino acids. The CDR3 loop reads CASSSGTSGGNEQFF. CDR3 DNA sequence: TGTGCCAGCTCGTCCGGGACTAGCGGGGGGAATGAGCAGTTCTTC.

The chain joins TRBV5-1 to TRBJ1-2; 7 bases map to TRBD1. Germline V lookup: CDR1 SGHRS, CDR2 YFSETQ. The length of the CDR3 is 18 residues. V lost 2 bases and J lost 4; bases outside the gene matches: 17. CDR3 sequence (DNA): TGCGCCAGCAGCTTAGGGAGTGTGGGACAGTCTGTTTTCTATGGCTACACCTTC. Amino acid sequence: CASSLGSVGQSVFYGYTF.

This clone appeared a few times. This sequence joins TRBV2 and TRBJ1-4, with a weak D call TRBD1 (6 bases). This CDR3 has 14 amino acids. The V gene's germline CDR1 is SNHLY and CDR2 FYNNEI. The V gene lost 7 bases and the J gene lost 10 bases, with 19 bases spanning the gap. CDR3: CASKGTGTLGKLFF. In DNA form, the CDR3 reads TGTGCCAGCAAAGGAACAGGGACCCTTGGAAAACTGTTTTTT.

The chain joins TRBV5-1 to TRBJ2-3; 7 nucleotides align to TRBD2. The CDR3 has 15 amino acids. CDR1 and CDR2 (germline): SGHRS, YFSETQ. With V trimmed by 5 bases and J by 1 base, 7 bases remained unmatched. The CDR3 coding sequence is TGCGCCAGCAGGGCCGCGGGGGTTCGCACAGATACGCAGTATTTT. Translation gives CASRAAGVRTDTQYF.